Reported below is one T cell receptor (beta chain). This sample was included in a study of shared clonotypes between healthy human individuals. Sequenced by immunoSEQ multiplex PCR; TCRdb stores in-frame clones only, minus some. This sample has over 2 million clones, with 90% to 95% found just once. Germline V lookup: CDR1 WNHNN, CDR2 SYGVQD (reference sequence). The CDR3 is 16 residues long. With 3 bases removed from V and 0 bases from J, the gap between germline ends came to 13 bases. Sequencing was performed on naive CD4+ T cells sorted from blood. The subset was: CD45RA+ positively selected. The sequence was obtained from a man in his late teens or twenties in good health. The genes are TRBV10-1 and TRBJ2-3; D is possibly TRBD1 (5 bases). DNA of the CDR3: TGCGCCAGCAGTGAAGGGGTAGAGTGGAGCACAGATACGCAGTATTTT. Translated: CASSEGVEWSTDTQYF.